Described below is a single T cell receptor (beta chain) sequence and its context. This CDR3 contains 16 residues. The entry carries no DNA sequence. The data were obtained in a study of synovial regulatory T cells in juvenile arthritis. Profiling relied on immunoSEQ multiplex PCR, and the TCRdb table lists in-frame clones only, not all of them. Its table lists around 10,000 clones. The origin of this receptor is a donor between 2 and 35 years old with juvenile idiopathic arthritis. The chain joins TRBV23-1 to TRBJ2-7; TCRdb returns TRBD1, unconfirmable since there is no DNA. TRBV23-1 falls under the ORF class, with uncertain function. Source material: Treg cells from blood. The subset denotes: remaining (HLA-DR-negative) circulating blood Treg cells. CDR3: CASSQSLDREAYEQYF.